This is a list of T cell receptor beta chains from one sample in a study of vaccination and CD4 T cells after COVID-19. Their recognized antigens are unknown. TCRdb independently ran MiXCR on the PCR reads; one entry per CDR3 protein. The sample records about 24,000 distinct CDR3 sequences, about two fifths being singletons. The sequencing here drew on CD4+ T cells from blood, cultured in vitro, taken about 7 months after SARS-CoV-2 vaccination. Receptors were obtained from a human donor who had recovered from COVID-19. The CDR3 runs from the conserved cysteine through the conserved F or W. Each record gives: V gene, D gene, J gene, clone size, CDR3 protein, CDR3 DNA. A D gene is named only where the DNA matches it firmly. Clone size appears in some rows only: once, few, many, or a class for an expanded clone.

v_call: TRBV20-1; d_call: TRBD2; j_call: TRBJ2-1; clone_size: .; cdr3_aa: CSGLAGVNEQFF; cdr3_nt: TGCAGTGGACTAGCGGGAGTCAATGAGCAGTTCTTC
v_call: TRBV6-2/TRBV6-3; d_call: .; j_call: TRBJ2-5; clone_size: medium-sized; cdr3_aa: CASSRAPEVETQYF; cdr3_nt: TGTGCCAGCAGCCGTGCACCGGAGGTGGAGACCCAGTACTTC
v_call: TRBV7-9; d_call: TRBD1; j_call: TRBJ1-6; clone_size: few; cdr3_aa: CASSIGQGSSPLHF; cdr3_nt: TGTGCCAGCAGTATCGGACAGGGAAGTTCACCCCTCCACTTT
v_call: TRBV24-1; d_call: .; j_call: TRBJ2-7; clone_size: .; cdr3_aa: CATSEAGTSYEQYF; cdr3_nt: TGTGCCACCAGTGAGGCAGGGACGTCCTACGAGCAGTACTTC
v_call: TRBV20-1; d_call: TRBD2; j_call: TRBJ2-5; clone_size: .; cdr3_aa: CSARASGKQRETQYF; cdr3_nt: TGCAGTGCTAGAGCTAGCGGGAAGCAAAGAGAGACCCAGTACTTC
v_call: TRBV7-3; d_call: .; j_call: TRBJ2-5; clone_size: .; cdr3_aa: CASSITGTLQETQYF; cdr3_nt: TGTGCCAGCAGCATTACCGGGACTCTCCAAGAGACCCAGTACTTC
v_call: TRBV20-1; d_call: .; j_call: TRBJ1-6; clone_size: .; cdr3_aa: CSALGRQNSPLHF; cdr3_nt: TGCAGTGCTCTGGGACGGCAAAATTCACCCCTCCACTTT
v_call: TRBV20-1; d_call: TRBD1; j_call: TRBJ1-1; clone_size: .; cdr3_aa: CSASQGQMNTEAFF; cdr3_nt: TGCAGTGCTAGCCAGGGACAGATGAACACTGAAGCTTTCTTT
v_call: TRBV6-1; d_call: .; j_call: TRBJ2-1; clone_size: few; cdr3_aa: CASSDSPSGQEQFF; cdr3_nt: TGTGCCAGCAGTGACTCCCCGAGTGGGCAAGAGCAGTTCTTC
v_call: TRBV24-1; d_call: TRBD1; j_call: TRBJ2-2; clone_size: few; cdr3_aa: CATSSGGDTGELFF; cdr3_nt: TGTGCCACCAGTTCAGGGGGAGACACCGGGGAGCTGTTTTTT
v_call: TRBV29-1; d_call: .; j_call: TRBJ1-1; clone_size: .; cdr3_aa: CSVGGDTEAFF; cdr3_nt: TGCAGCGTTGGAGGGGACACTGAAGCTTTCTTT